The 14 T cell receptor beta chains below come from one sample, sequenced in a study of response to subunit inactivated influenza vaccine. TCRdb ran MiXCR on the RT-PCR reads and lists one entry per CDR3 protein. The profile shows around 520,000 distinct CDR3 sequences, about 25% of them singletons. This material consisted of CD4+ T cells sorted from PBMCs, taken about 5 days after vaccination. These receptors originate from a man aged 45-60 years who received an inactivated influenza vaccine.

This clonotype was picked up many times. The chain combines TRBV20-1 with TRBJ1-4; D is uncertain. The CDR3 sequence is 14 residues long. Trimming cost V 3 bases and J 0 bases, with 8 bases left between them. CDR1 is DFQATT and CDR2 is SNEGSKA in the germline V gene (reference sequence). For the CDR3, the DNA is TGCAGTGCTAGTTTTGGCCCAACTAATGAAAAACTGTTTTTT. Translation gives CSASFGPTNEKLFF.

DNA for the CDR3: TGTGCCAGCAGCTTAATCCCGGGACTAGCGGGGTCAGATACGCAGTATTTT. Amino acids: CASSLIPGLAGSDTQYF. The chain uses TRBV7-8 and TRBJ2-3; TRBD2 matches 13 bases. CDR3 length: 17 residues. The germline CDR1 and CDR2 sequences are SGHVS and FQNEAQ. The ends lost 2 bases at V and 4 bases at J; junction bases unmatched: 6.

The rearrangement uses TRBV7-2 and TRBJ2-7, with 8 positions matching TRBD1. V gave up 2 bases and J gave up 2 bases; unmatched junction bases: 5. The CDR3 length is 15 residues. Germline V lookup: CDR1 SGHTA, CDR2 FQGNSA. The DNA for the CDR3 is TGTGCCAGCAGCTTATCAGGGACAGGCCCCTACGAGCAGTACTTC. The encoded protein is CASSLSGTGPYEQYF.

The sample holds a few counts of this clonotype. The rearrangement links TRBV4-1 to TRBJ2-5; TRBD1 might be the D (6 bases). In germline, CDR1 is MGHRA, CDR2 YSYEKL. V was clipped by 4 bases and J by 3 bases, with 12 bases between them. The length of the CDR3 is 14 residues. CDR3 coding DNA: TGCGCCAGCAGCCGGACAGAGAACGAAGAGACCCAGTACTTC. This gives the protein CASSRTENEETQYF.

This clonotype was seen a few times. The chain combines TRBV30 with TRBJ2-2; D is possibly TRBD2 (5 bases). V lost 6 bases and J lost 2, with 13 bases in between. Germline loops: CDR1 GTSNPN, CDR2 SVGIG (reference sequence). The CDR3 runs 14 residues. CDR3 sequence: CACRPGGNTGELFF. DNA of the CDR3: TGTGCCTGCAGACCCGGAGGAAACACCGGGGAGCTGTTTTTT.

The chain carries TRBV12-3 or TRBV12-4 and TRBJ1-1; D is unclear. The V gene lost 6 bases and the J gene lost 5 bases, with 10 bases spanning the gap. The CDR3 extends over 12 amino acids. The CDR3 bases are TGTGCCAGCAGCCTCCGATGGACTGAAGCTTTCTTT. This translates into CASSLRWTEAFF.

This clonotype has more than one count but fewer than ten. The chain joins TRBV20-1 to TRBJ1-1, with 10 bases that match TRBD1. This CDR3 is 14 amino acids long. J gave up 4 bases and V 6 bases, and 8 bases lay outside the gene matches. Per germline, CDR1 DFQATT and CDR2 SNEGSKA (reference sequence). The DNA for the CDR3 is TGCAGTGCGAGACAGGGGGCGCGTGGCACTGAAGCTTTCTTT. It is translated as CSARQGARGTEAFF.

The chain links TRBV5-1 to TRBJ2-1; D tentatively reads TRBD1 or TRBD2 (5 bases each). The ends were cut back, 4 bases at V and 10 bases at J, with 12 bases in the middle. Germline CDR1 reads SGHRS; CDR2 reads YFSETQ. This CDR3 has 12 amino acids. The DNA for the CDR3 is TGCGCCAGCAGCCGCATAGGGGACGAGCAGTTCTTC. It codes for CASSRIGDEQFF.

For the CDR3, the DNA is TGCGCCAGCAGCTTGACGGCTGAGAACACCGGGGAGCTGTTTTTT. Translating it yields CASSLTAENTGELFF. The chain uses TRBV5-1 and TRBJ2-2; unclear D gene. Deletions cut 1 base from V and 1 base from J, with 8 bases between. This CDR3 spans 15 amino acids. Germline-derived CDR1 and CDR2 are SGHRS and YFSETQ.

This clonotype was counted ten times or more. This chain connects TRBV12-3 or TRBV12-4 to TRBJ1-4, with 7 bases matching TRBD1. V lost 6 bases, J lost 1 base, and 2 bases stayed unmatched. The CDR3 is 14 amino acids. CDR3 region: CASSRQGTNEKLFF. The CDR3 DNA is TGTGCCAGCAGCCGACAGGGAACTAATGAAAAACTGTTTTTT.

In this sample, this clonotype turned up a few times. V and J are TRBV6-2 or TRBV6-3 and TRBJ2-1; 8 nucleotides agree with TRBD2. Per germline, CDR1 MNHEY and CDR2 SVGEGT. The CDR3 covers 13 residues. V shed 8 bases, J shed 6 bases, and the junction held 6 bases outside the gene matches. In DNA, the CDR3 is TGTGCCAGCGAAATGACTAGCGTCAATGAGCAGTTCTTC. Amino acids: CASEMTSVNEQFF.

The sample holds a few counts of this clonotype. The V and J genes are TRBV5-8 and TRBJ2-7; 9 positions match TRBD1. There are 14 residues in the CDR3. Germline values: CDR1 SGHTS, CDR2 YDEGEE. The V gene end was trimmed by 1 base and the J gene end by 6 bases; junction bases not matched to a gene: 5. CDR3 coding DNA: TGTGCCAGCAGCTTGCTACAGGGGGCTTCCGAGCAGTACTTC. It yields the protein CASSLLQGASEQYF.

This clonotype has a handful of counts. The chain is built from TRBV20-1 and TRBJ1-1; D gene ambiguous. The germline V and J ends were trimmed by 5 bases and 8 bases, with 15 bases remaining between them. CDR3 size: 12 residues. Germline CDR1 is DFQATT and CDR2 is SNEGSKA (reference sequence). CDR3 loop: CSAYYTGQEAFF. CDR3 DNA: TGCAGTGCTTATTACACTGGGCAAGAAGCTTTCTTT.

This clonotype has just one count. This sequence joins TRBV9 and TRBJ2-2; D is undetermined. V was shortened by 0 bases and J by 1 base, with 10 bases between the two germline ends. This CDR3 has 16 residues. Germline V gives CDR1 SGDLS, CDR2 YYNGEE. CDR3: CASSVGPQQNTGELFF. DNA of the CDR3: TGTGCCAGCAGCGTAGGTCCCCAGCAGAACACCGGGGAGCTGTTTTTT.